Listed below are T cell receptor beta chains from one sample, sequenced in a study of PD-1 blockade in classical Hodgkin lymphoma. Here immunoSEQ multiplex PCR was the method, and the copy in TCRdb shows in-frame clones only, minus some. The sample lists 25,000 to 35,000 clones, approximately 79% seen once, with under 1% in the top ten. The sample in question was CD4+ T cells from blood, obtained before the fourth cycle of nivolumab. These receptors all come from a human donor with classical Hodgkin lymphoma. The CDR3 runs from the conserved cysteine through the conserved F or W. Each record gives: clone size, J gene, D gene, V gene, CDR3 DNA, CDR3 protein. A D gene is named only where the DNA matches it firmly. Clone size is not always given. Where it is, it says once, few, many or a class for expanded clones.

size: -
J: TRBJ1-1
D: -
V: TRBV18
DNA: TGTGCCAGCTCACCACCTTGGGCAGGGACTGAAGCTTTCTTT
CDR3: CASSPPWAGTEAFF

size: -
J: TRBJ2-2
D: TRBD1
V: TRBV7-9
DNA: TGTGCCAGCAGCCCGGGGACAGGGACGAACACCGGGGAACTGTTTTTT
CDR3: CASSPGTGTNTGELFF

size: -
J: TRBJ2-2
D: TRBD1
V: TRBV18
DNA: TGTGCCAGCTCACCAGGACAGGGCCCCCACACCGGGGAGCTGTTTTTT
CDR3: CASSPGQGPHTGELFF

size: -
J: TRBJ2-7
D: -
V: TRBV6-6
DNA: TGTGCCCAAGCCGAGTCGGCATCCTACGAGCAGTACTTC
CDR3: CAQAESASYEQYF

size: -
J: TRBJ1-2
D: TRBD1
V: TRBV28
DNA: TGTGCCAGCACACAGACAGGGGATACTAACTATGGCTACACCTTC
CDR3: CASTQTGDTNYGYTF

size: once
J: TRBJ1-4
D: -
V: TRBV28
DNA: TGTGCCAGCAGTTTATCCGGGGAAAAACTGTTTTTT
CDR3: CASSLSGEKLFF

size: -
J: TRBJ1-2
D: TRBD1
V: TRBV6-6
DNA: TGTGCCAGCAGTTACGAGGGACAGGGGCTCTATGGCTACACCTTC
CDR3: CASSYEGQGLYGYTF

size: -
J: TRBJ1-2
D: -
V: TRBV30
DNA: TGTGCCTGGAGTGTTCCGGGGGGCTATGGCTACACCTTC
CDR3: CAWSVPGGYGYTF

size: few
J: TRBJ1-6
D: -
V: TRBV6-5
DNA: TGTGCCAGCAGTTACCGGAGGGCAGGGCGATCACCCCTCCACTTT
CDR3: CASSYRRAGRSPLHF

size: -
J: TRBJ1-1
D: -
V: TRBV7-2
DNA: TGTGCCAGCAGCTTAGACCAGGGAGGGAACACTGAAGCTTTCTTT
CDR3: CASSLDQGGNTEAFF

size: -
J: TRBJ1-1
D: TRBD1
V: TRBV28
DNA: TGTGCCAGCAGGGCAGGGGGCAGGGCGAACACTGAAGCTTTCTTT
CDR3: CASRAGGRANTEAFF

size: -
J: TRBJ1-4
D: -
V: TRBV4-2
DNA: TGTGCCAGCAGCCAAAGTCAGAATAATGAAAAACTGTTTTTT
CDR3: CASSQSQNNEKLFF

size: -
J: TRBJ2-3
D: TRBD2
V: TRBV5-1
DNA: TGCGCCAGCAGCTTAGAGCGGGGTTTTGATACGCAGTATTTT
CDR3: CASSLERGFDTQYF

size: -
J: TRBJ2-3
D: -
V: TRBV11-2
DNA: TGTGCCAGCAGCTTGATAGGGGGGGTAGCAGATACGCAGTATTTT
CDR3: CASSLIGGVADTQYF

size: -
J: TRBJ2-2
D: -
V: TRBV6-1
DNA: TGTGCCAGCATCGAGGGGGCGAACACCGGGGAGCTGTTTTTT
CDR3: CASIEGANTGELFF

size: -
J: TRBJ2-6
D: TRBD1
V: TRBV11-2
DNA: TGTGCCAGCAGCACCCGGGACAGGGGGCGGACTGGGGCCAACGTCCTGACTTTC
CDR3: CASSTRDRGRTGANVLTF

size: -
J: TRBJ1-1
D: -
V: TRBV11-3
DNA: TGTGCCAGCAGCTTAGGCCAGCCAAACACTGAAGCTTTCTTT
CDR3: CASSLGQPNTEAFF

size: -
J: TRBJ2-7
D: TRBD1
V: TRBV5-8
DNA: TGTGCCAGCAGCTCCGGGACAGGGACCACCTACGAGCAGTACTTC
CDR3: CASSSGTGTTYEQYF

size: -
J: TRBJ2-5
D: -
V: TRBV6-5
DNA: TGTGCCAGCCGCGGAGGGTTGGAGACCCAGTACTTC
CDR3: CASRGGLETQYF

size: -
J: TRBJ1-6
D: TRBD1
V: TRBV6-1
DNA: TGTGCCAGCAGTCGAAGACAGGGGGCCCATTCACCCCTCCACTTT
CDR3: CASSRRQGAHSPLHF

size: -
J: TRBJ2-7
D: -
V: TRBV14
DNA: TGTGCCAGCAGCCGGGCCTACGAGCAGTACTTC
CDR3: CASSRAYEQYF

size: -
J: TRBJ2-7
D: TRBD2
V: TRBV19
DNA: TGTGCCAGTAGTTTCAACAGCGGGGGCTACGAGCAGTACTTC
CDR3: CASSFNSGGYEQYF

size: -
J: TRBJ2-3
D: TRBD2
V: TRBV25-1
DNA: TGTGCCAGCAGTGAGGGAGGGACGCAGTATTTT
CDR3: CASSEGGTQYF

size: -
J: TRBJ1-2
D: -
V: TRBV18
DNA: TGTGCCAGCTCACCGGATGGGGACACCCTTAACTATGGCTACACCTTC
CDR3: CASSPDGDTLNYGYTF

size: -
J: TRBJ2-6
D: -
V: TRBV19
DNA: TGTGCCAGTAGTATCTTTCAGGGCAACGTCCTGACTTTC
CDR3: CASSIFQGNVLTF

size: -
J: TRBJ1-2
D: -
V: TRBV30
DNA: TGTGCCTGGAGTGTCGGAGAAGACTATGGCTACACCTTC
CDR3: CAWSVGEDYGYTF

size: -
J: TRBJ2-5
D: TRBD2
V: TRBV7-2
DNA: TGTGCCAGCAGCTTAGGCGGCGGGGGGGCCTGGGAGACCCAGTACTTC
CDR3: CASSLGGGGAWETQYF

size: -
J: TRBJ1-2
D: -
V: TRBV30
DNA: TGTGCCTGGAGTGGAAGGGTTAACTATGGCTACACCTTC
CDR3: CAWSGRVNYGYTF

size: -
J: TRBJ1-1
D: -
V: TRBV9
DNA: TGTGCCAGCAGCTCCCGAGGAGGGGTTACTGAAGCTTTCTTT
CDR3: CASSSRGGVTEAFF

size: -
J: TRBJ2-3
D: TRBD2
V: TRBV2
DNA: TGTGCCAGCAACGAAGAACCCCCTAGCGGGCCGAAGGGGTTCACAGATACGCAGTATTTT
CDR3: CASNEEPPSGPKGFTDTQYF

size: -
J: TRBJ1-3
D: -
V: TRBV19
DNA: TGTGCCAGTAGTGACCCCGAAGATGGGTACAGTCTCGACTTT
CDR3: CASSDPEDGYSLDF

size: few
J: TRBJ2-4
D: -
V: TRBV15
DNA: TGTGCCACCCGCTCTAGGACGATTCAGTACTTC
CDR3: CATRSRTIQYF

size: -
J: TRBJ2-7
D: -
V: TRBV7-6
DNA: TGTGCCAGCAGCTTTGATTTCGGCGAGCAGTACTTC
CDR3: CASSFDFGEQYF

size: few
J: TRBJ1-3
D: -
V: TRBV28
DNA: TGTGCCAGCACCCCGAGGGGGGTTAGTTCTGGAAACACCATATATTTT
CDR3: CASTPRGVSSGNTIYF

size: once
J: TRBJ2-7
D: -
V: TRBV28
DNA: TGTGCCAGCAGTAACGGACGGACTATAGGGAAGGACGAGCAGTACTTC
CDR3: CASSNGRTIGKDEQYF

size: -
J: TRBJ1-6
D: -
V: TRBV7-6
DNA: TGTGCCAGCAGCCACAGGGAGATGGATAATTCACCCCTCCACTTT
CDR3: CASSHREMDNSPLHF

size: -
J: TRBJ1-2
D: -
V: TRBV11-1
DNA: TGTGCCAGCAGCTTTGGGACGGCCGCCGATAACTATGGCTACACCTTC
CDR3: CASSFGTAADNYGYTF

size: -
J: TRBJ1-2
D: TRBD1
V: TRBV4-2
DNA: TGTGCCAGCAGCTTGGATCAGGGGGGCTATGGCTACACCTTC
CDR3: CASSLDQGGYGYTF

size: few
J: TRBJ1-2
D: -
V: TRBV5-1
DNA: TGCGCCAGCAGCCCTGGGATGGACCCCTATGGCTACACCTTC
CDR3: CASSPGMDPYGYTF

size: -
J: TRBJ1-3
D: -
V: TRBV5-1
DNA: TGCGCCAGCAGCGGACTACAGGGTTCTGGAAACACCATATATTTT
CDR3: CASSGLQGSGNTIYF

size: -
J: TRBJ1-1
D: -
V: TRBV5-6
DNA: TGTGCCAGCAGAAGGGCGGGGAAGAACACTGAAGCTTTCTTT
CDR3: CASRRAGKNTEAFF

size: -
J: TRBJ2-7
D: -
V: TRBV6-1
DNA: TGTGCCAGCGTGATTTCACAGGGTTTTTACGAGCAGTACTTC
CDR3: CASVISQGFYEQYF

size: -
J: TRBJ1-1
D: TRBD1
V: TRBV27
DNA: TGTGCCAGCAGTCCGCGGACAGGGTCCTACACTGAAGCTTTCTTT
CDR3: CASSPRTGSYTEAFF

size: -
J: TRBJ1-2
D: -
V: TRBV6-5
DNA: TGTGCCAGCGCCACCACTAACTATGGCTACACCTTC
CDR3: CASATTNYGYTF

size: -
J: TRBJ2-7
D: TRBD2
V: TRBV30
DNA: TGTGCCTGGACCCCGGGACTAGCGTACTCCTACGAGCAGTACTTC
CDR3: CAWTPGLAYSYEQYF

size: -
J: TRBJ2-3
D: TRBD2
V: TRBV5-1
DNA: TGCGCCAGCACCCTACTAGCGGGGGCTAGCACAGATACGCAGTATTTT
CDR3: CASTLLAGASTDTQYF

size: few
J: TRBJ2-7
D: -
V: TRBV7-2
DNA: TGTGCCAGCAGCTCGCTCGGGATCGGCGAGCAGTACTTC
CDR3: CASSSLGIGEQYF

size: -
J: TRBJ1-1
D: -
V: TRBV19
DNA: TGTGCCAGTAGTATATCGGGGACGAACACTGAAGCTTTCTTT
CDR3: CASSISGTNTEAFF

size: -
J: TRBJ1-1
D: -
V: TRBV5-6
DNA: TGTGCCAGCTGGGTATTCATGAACACTGAAGCTTTCTTT
CDR3: CASWVFMNTEAFF

size: -
J: TRBJ2-5
D: TRBD1
V: TRBV30
DNA: TGTGCCTGGAGCCTGGACAGGGAGGAGACCCAGTACTTC
CDR3: CAWSLDREETQYF

size: few
J: TRBJ1-2
D: TRBD1
V: TRBV11-2
DNA: TGTGCCAGCAGTCCGACAGGGGGCGCTTGGGGTGGCTACACCTTC
CDR3: CASSPTGGAWGGYTF

size: -
J: TRBJ1-6
D: TRBD1
V: TRBV19
DNA: TGTGCCAGTAGTGTGACAGGGCTCCGTAGCTCCTATAATTCACCCCTCCACTTT
CDR3: CASSVTGLRSSYNSPLHF

size: -
J: TRBJ2-7
D: -
V: TRBV29-1
DNA: TGCAGCGTTGTTTTACGGCAGGGCGTCGACGAGCAGTACTTC
CDR3: CSVVLRQGVDEQYF

size: -
J: TRBJ2-1
D: -
V: TRBV4-3
DNA: TGCGCCAGCAGCCCTGATCCGGGACCAGCAAGCAATGAGCAGTTCTTC
CDR3: CASSPDPGPASNEQFF

size: once
J: TRBJ2-2
D: TRBD1
V: TRBV7-3
DNA: TGTGCCAGCAGCTCAATGGGACAGTCCGGGGAGCTGTTTTTT
CDR3: CASSSMGQSGELFF

size: -
J: TRBJ2-7
D: TRBD1
V: TRBV29-1
DNA: TGCAGCGTCGAAGTCCCGGGGGACAGGGGGCTCTACGAGCAGTACTTC
CDR3: CSVEVPGDRGLYEQYF

size: -
J: TRBJ1-3
D: -
V: TRBV7-2
DNA: TGTGCCAGCAGCTTGTCAGGGACGGCAGGAAACACCATATATTTT
CDR3: CASSLSGTAGNTIYF